This TCR delta chain was sequenced in a study of gamma delta lymphoproliferative disorders and STAT genes. Study context: Each gamma-chain library started from at least 50 ng of genomic DNA, using the LymphoTrack Dx TCRG Assay. Delta libraries were made per EuroClonality-NGS working group procedure.

TCRdb re-analyzed the multiplex PCR reads via CATT. Of around 4,200 delta-chain clones detected, less than 1.2% appear once; the ten largest clones hold roughly 21%. A remark on this clone: With a far larger clone one base away, a read error is the likely cause.

Sequencing used genomic DNA taken from PBMCs of patients and controls. Sample: blood. This TCR derives from a human donor in good health.

The CDR3 nucleotides read TGTGCTCTTGGGGCCCCGAGGGAGGCGACTTTAACTCTTAGGGGATACCGGCAAGATAGGTGGGACACCCGACAGATGTTTTTC. Protein product: CALGAPREATLTLRGYRQDRWDTRQMFF. The rearrangement uses TRDV1 and TRDJ3; 8 positions agree with TRDD3. After removal of 4 bases from V and 4 bases from J, the junction contained 39 bases not matched to a gene. The CDR3 length is 28 residues. The V gene's germline CDR1 is TSWWSYY and CDR2 QGS.